One sample yielded the 32 T cell receptor beta chains listed below, sequenced in a study of CD4 and CD8 cells across lung adenocarcinoma regions. One entry per CDR3 protein results from TCRdb running MiXCR on the PCR reads. The sample carries 9,500 to 15,000 distinct CDR3 sequences, approximately 50% recorded once. Material: CD8+ T cells from the margin of a lung tumor. The receptors were sampled from a male donor with lung adenocarcinoma. The CD4 and CD8 labels of this study may be unreliable.

The chain's CDR3 is CASSSRQGNTEAFF. In nucleotides, the CDR3 is TGTGCCAGCAGTTCCCGACAGGGGAACACTGAAGCTTTCTTT. The chain couples TRBV6-5 to TRBJ1-1; 7 nucleotides agree with TRBD1. Germline V lookup: CDR1 MNHEY, CDR2 SVGAGI. This CDR3 is 14 amino acids long. The junction had 3 bases not matched to a gene; V was cut back by 4 bases and J by 1 base.

This clonotype was found once. The junction and the germline gene differ at one end; a read error may be behind it. CDR3 in DNA: TGTGCCTGCCGCGGGGCGGGGCTGGGAGCCAAAAACATGCAGTACTTC. It specifies CACRGAGLGAKNMQYF. The V gene is TRBV27, the J gene TRBJ2-4; tentative D call: TRBD2 (6 bases). The CDR3 runs to 16 residues. In germline, CDR1 is MNHEY, CDR2 SMNVEV (reference sequence).

The rearrangement links TRBV6-5 to TRBJ2-1; D unclear. Per germline, CDR1 MNHEY and CDR2 SVGAGI. The CDR3 is 13 amino acids. V lost 0 bases and J 7 bases, leaving 7 bases between the germline ends. As DNA, the CDR3 is TGTGCCAGCAGTTACTCGATTGGGAATGAGCAGTTCTTC. It translates to CASSYSIGNEQFF.

Comment on this clonotype: The conserved phenylalanine or tryptophan is not found at the CDR3 terminus, so this likely reflects a read error. The DNA is omitted, as the CDR3 cannot be located on it reliably, and the CDR3 follows TCRdb's listing. CDR3 protein: CARRKKTRHS. J is TRBJ2-5 and V is TRBV7-6; the DNA was not used to check the table's D call, TRBD2. The germline gives CDR1 SGHVS, CDR2 FNYEAQ. The CDR3 adds up to 10 amino acids, both ends counted.

This clonotype appeared many times. This may come from a read error, since a much larger clone is one base off. The chain carries TRBV7-8 and TRBJ2-1; tentative D call: TRBD2 (6 bases). CDR3 size: 17 residues. V was pared by 3 bases and J by 10 bases, with 25 bases between. Germline V lookup: CDR1 SGHVS, CDR2 FQNEAQ. CDR3 residues: CASSFRQGSGQGYEQFF. CDR3 bases: TGTGCCAGCAGCTTCAGGCAGGGTAGCGGTCAGGGCTACGAGCAGTTCTTC.

Relative to its sample, this clonotype is medium-sized (0.01 to 0.1%). The chain couples TRBV27 to TRBJ2-1; 8 bases agree with TRBD2. Germline V CDR1 and CDR2: MNHEY, SMNVEV (reference sequence). V was clipped by 5 bases and J by 4 bases; unmatched bases: 7. This CDR3 has 15 amino acids. Here the CDR3 DNA reads TGTGCCAGCAGTCATCTGGGGACTAGATACAATGAGCAGTTCTTC. This gives the protein CASSHLGTRYNEQFF.

The V call is TRBV7-9, the J call TRBJ2-1; maybe TRBD1 (5 bases). V was shortened by 5 bases and J by 8 bases, with 16 bases between the two germline ends. The CDR3 has 14 residues. Germline-derived CDR1 and CDR2 are SEHNR and FQNEAQ (reference sequence). The chain's CDR3 is CASSAWGPQDEQFF. As DNA, the CDR3 is TGTGCCAGCAGCGCCTGGGGCCCCCAAGATGAGCAGTTCTTC.

This chain uses TRBV7-6 with TRBJ2-7; possibly TRBD2 for D (6 bases). CDR1 and CDR2 from the germline V gene are SGHVS and FNYEAQ. The germline V and J ends were trimmed by 3 bases and 7 bases, with 13 bases remaining between them. This CDR3 is 13 amino acids long. The CDR3 reads CASSLGGPGEQYF. CDR3 nucleotides: TGTGCCAGCAGCTTGGGGGGACCTGGGGAGCAGTACTTC.

CDR3 nucleotide sequence: TGTGCCAGCAGCCAACAGGGGAACACCGGGGAGCTGTTTTTT. Translating it yields CASSQQGNTGELFF. J is TRBJ2-2 and V is TRBV7-3; possibly TRBD1 for D (6 bases). V dropped 5 bases and J dropped 1 base, with 8 bases sitting between them. The CDR3 extends over 14 amino acids. Germline assignment: CDR1 SGHTA and CDR2 FQGTGA.

About this clonotype itself: Relative to the germline gene, one junction end is altered; a read error may explain this. This sequence joins TRBV20-1 and TRBJ2-5; a possible D gene is TRBD1 (6 bases). The CDR3 is made up of 15 amino acids. The germline gives CDR1 DFQATT, CDR2 SNEGSKA (reference sequence). In nucleotides, the CDR3 is TGCTGTGCGGGCGGTGGGGGCGAGGACACAGAGACGCAGTATTTC. This translates into CCAGGGGEDTETQYF.

This clonotype has a handful of counts. This chain joins TRBV6-1 and TRBJ1-2; D remains unclear. The germline V and J ends were trimmed by 8 bases and 7 bases, with 17 bases remaining between them. CDR3 size: 13 residues. Germline CDR1 and CDR2: MNHNS and SASEGT. CDR3 loop: CASFGPRSSGYTF. The CDR3 nucleotides are TGTGCCAGCTTTGGCCCCCGAAGCTCTGGCTACACCTTC.

In regard to this clonotype: A read error may produce the germline difference seen at one junction end. This chain links TRBV6-1 with TRBJ2-3; weak D call: TRBD1 (6 bases). This CDR3 spans 15 amino acids. CDR1 is MNHNS and CDR2 is SASEGT in the germline V gene. CDR3 in DNA: TGTGCCAGCAGTGAACGACAGGAAGCCAAAAACACGCAGTATTTC. This translates into CASSERQEAKNTQYF.

The chain has TRBV5-1 and TRBJ2-5; TRBD2 matches at 7 bases. The assigned J gene may be wrong: the sequence end matches TRBJ2-7 better. The CDR3 spans 16 residues. Germline V gene data show CDR1 as SGHRS and CDR2 as YFSETQ. CDR3 DNA sequence: TGCGCCAGCAGCTTGGCGGTGGCTAGCGGAGCCTACGAGCAGTACTTC. Protein: CASSLAVASGAYEQYF.

This clonotype counts as large (0.1 to 1%). This chain uses TRBV6-1 with TRBJ2-1; D is uncertain. The end of the DNA aligns better with TRBJ2-5, so the J call may be wrong. This CDR3 comprises 14 residues. CDR1 and CDR2 from the germline V gene are MNHNS and SASEGT. CDR3 region: CASSEGLSLGTQYF. CDR3 sequence (DNA): TGTGCCAGCAGTGAAGGTTTGAGCCTCGGAACCCAGTACTTC.

With regard to this clonotype: It is likely a read error, because the conserved phenylalanine at the end of the CDR3 is missing. No DNA is shown, since the ends of the CDR3 on it are uncertain; the CDR3 is the one TCRdb lists. The genes are TRBV27 and TRBJ2-3; the table assigns TRBD1, which was not confirmed against the DNA. Ends included, the CDR3 has 13 residues. Germline CDR1 and CDR2: MNHEY and SMNVEV (reference sequence). This CDR3 is CASRGRGPETQYS.

There are a few counts of this clonotype. The CDR3 sequence: CASSFNTEAFF. Written as DNA, the CDR3 is TGTGCCAGCAGTTTTAACACTGAAGCTTTCTTT. V usage is TRBV12-3 or TRBV12-4 and J usage is TRBJ1-1; D remains ambiguous. This CDR3 has 11 residues. V was cut by 3 bases and J by 2 bases, with 1 base left in between.

This clonotype was seen only a few times. Relative to the germline gene, one junction end is altered; a read error may explain this. The CDR3, as DNA: TGCGCCAGCAGCCAAGTCGGCGGGACGAGGGGAGATGCGCAGTATTTT. This codes for CASSQVGGTRGDAQYF. This sequence joins TRBV4-1 and TRBJ2-3; maybe TRBD2 (6 bases). In germline, CDR1 is MGHRA, CDR2 YSYEKL. This CDR3 region has 16 residues.

Note on this clonotype: The junction departs from the called germline gene at one end, perhaps through a read error. This chain connects TRBV7-2 to TRBJ2-1; 9 bases match TRBD2. This CDR3 is built from 14 residues. The germline V gene has CDR1 SGHTA and CDR2 FQGNSA. CDR3 region: CAGSGGLDRDTQYF. The CDR3 DNA sequence: TGTGCGGGGAGCGGGGGGCTAGACCGGGATACCCAGTATTTC.

Turning to this clonotype: The CDR3 end shows no conserved phenylalanine or tryptophan, and so a read error is likely. It is unclear where the CDR3 begins or ends on the DNA, so no DNA is shown, and the CDR3 is as TCRdb lists it. The rearrangement links TRBV27 to TRBJ2-5; TRBD1 was called by the table and not checked on the DNA. Germline CDR1 reads MNHEY; CDR2 reads SMNVEV (reference sequence). Including both end residues, the CDR3 is 13 amino acids long. The chain's CDR3 is CASRGRGPTTQLS.

This clonotype was counted many times. In DNA, the CDR3 is TGTGCCAGCAGTGAACGGCGGGCCTTGGAAAAACTGTTTTTT. This gives the protein CASSERRALEKLFF. The V call is TRBV6-1, the J call TRBJ1-4; D gene uncertain. The CDR3 covers 14 residues. Germline loops: CDR1 MNHNS, CDR2 SASEGT. V gave up 2 bases and J gave up 8 bases, with 12 bases separating them.

This clonotype was detected many times. The V call is TRBV11-1, the J call TRBJ1-2, with a weak D call TRBD1 (5 bases). In germline, CDR1 is SGHAT, CDR2 FQDESV (reference sequence). Trimming removed 2 bases at V and 3 bases at J, with 7 bases between. The CDR3 spans 13 residues. CDR3 sequence (DNA): TGTGCCAGCAGCTTAATACAGGACTATGGCTACACCTTC. Its protein product is CASSLIQDYGYTF.

Regarding this clonotype: Germline and junction disagree at one end, which may indicate a read error. The J gene is TRBJ2-4, the V gene TRBV7-2; TRBD2 agrees at 7 bases. The CDR3 contains 19 residues. Germline CDR1 reads SGHTA; CDR2 reads FQGNSA. CDR3 DNA: TGTGCCAGCACCAACTCGTGGAGACTGGGGGGGTGGGCCAGAAACATTCAGTATTTC. Encoded protein: CASTNSWRLGGWARNIQYF.

This clonotype occurred many times. The V call is TRBV6-5, the J call TRBJ2-1, with 9 bases aligning to TRBD2. Trimming took 3 bases from V and 8 from J; bases not matched to a gene: 8. Germline V gene data show CDR1 as MNHEY and CDR2 as SVGAGI. The CDR3 is made up of 15 amino acids. CDR3 residues: CASSYSGRTNDEQFF. The CDR3 DNA sequence: TGTGCCAGCAGTTATAGCGGGAGAACAAACGATGAGCAGTTCTTC.

This clonotype is medium-sized within its sample. The rearrangement joins TRBV6-6 to TRBJ2-1, with D perhaps matching TRBD2 (6 bases). Looked up from germline, CDR1 is MNHNY and CDR2 is SVGAGI (reference sequence). Trimming stripped 7 bases from V and 10 bases from J, with 20 bases between. The CDR3 covers 14 residues. The CDR3 nucleotides are TGTGCCAGCACCTCGGAGGGGACCGCCCGAGAGCAGTTCTTC. This gives the protein CASTSEGTAREQFF.

This clonotype was found a few times. V and J are TRBV27 and TRBJ1-6; D is undetermined. CDR1 and CDR2 (germline): MNHEY, SMNVEV (reference sequence). The CDR3 runs to 12 residues. Trimming pared 7 bases from V and 5 bases from J, leaving 6 bases between. CDR3 sequence: CASTGNNSPLHF. CDR3 bases: TGTGCCAGCACCGGAAATAATTCACCCCTCCACTTT.

This clonotype is medium-sized (0.01 to 0.1%). V gene TRBV6-5 combines with J gene TRBJ2-3, with a weak D call TRBD1 (5 bases). The CDR3 length is 13 residues. The V gene's germline CDR1 is MNHEY and CDR2 SVGAGI. The V gene lost 4 bases and the J gene lost 3 bases, with 8 bases spanning the gap. CDR3 sequence: CASSFQGTDTQYF. The DNA for the CDR3 is TGTGCCAGCAGTTTCCAGGGTACAGATACGCAGTATTTT.

This clonotype was recorded many times. The gene calls are TRBV15 and TRBJ2-1; 11 positions agree with TRBD2. The DNA end favors TRBJ2-5, so the J call may be wrong. The CDR3 totals 15 residues. Germline V gives CDR1 LNHNV, CDR2 YYDKDF (reference sequence). The CDR3 nucleotides are TGTGCCACCAGCCTTCCACTAGCGGGAGTTGAGACCCAGTACTTC. This gives the protein CATSLPLAGVETQYF.

The chain carries TRBV6-4 and TRBJ2-3; 8 bases are shared with TRBD1. The CDR3 runs 14 residues. In germline, CDR1 is MRHNA, CDR2 SNTAGT. V shed 3 bases, J shed 1 base, and the junction held 0 bases outside the gene matches. The CDR3 protein is CASSETGGTDTQYF. The CDR3 region has the DNA TGTGCCAGCAGTGAGACAGGGGGCACAGATACGCAGTATTTT.

Within the sample, this clonotype is medium-sized. Given a much more abundant clone one base away, this may be a read error. The chain employs TRBV6-1 and TRBJ2-5, with 11 bases lining up with TRBD2. Unmatched junction bases numbered 10, after V lost 2 bases and J lost 11 bases. CDR1 is MNHNS and CDR2 is SASEGT in the germline V gene. The CDR3 has 15 residues. CDR3: CASSELAGGVNEQYF. The CDR3 nucleotides read TGTGCCAGCAGTGAACTAGCGGGAGGCGTCAATGAGCAGTACTTC.

With regard to this clonotype: A read error may produce the germline difference seen at one junction end. The chain couples TRBV6-1 to TRBJ2-5; perhaps TRBD2 as D (6 bases). The CDR3 consists of 16 residues. CDR1 MNHNS and CDR2 SASEGT come from the germline V gene. DNA of the CDR3: TGTGCCAGCAGTGAAGTCGGGGGAGTAGACCAAAAGACCCAGTACTTC. Translation: CASSEVGGVDQKTQYF.

This clonotype occurred a few times. The gene calls are TRBV6-5 and TRBJ2-1; 8 bases align to TRBD1. With the DNA end fitting TRBJ2-7 better, the J assignment may be wrong. CDR3 length: 14 amino acids. Germline CDR1 and CDR2: MNHEY and SVGAGI. CDR3 coding DNA: TGTGCCAGCAGTTACCAGGGGGCCGGAGACGAGCAGTACTTC. This gives the protein CASSYQGAGDEQYF.

The chain is built from TRBV12-3 or TRBV12-4 and TRBJ2-1; TRBD2 agrees at 7 bases. The closer fit of TRBJ2-7 to the DNA end suggests the J call may be wrong. The CDR3 is 13 amino acids. The CDR3 region has the DNA TGTGCCAGCAGTTTAGGGGAGGGCGACGAGCAGTACTTC. Its protein product is CASSLGEGDEQYF.